One and the same sample provided the 32 T cell receptor beta chains below, sequenced in a study of spatial heterogeneity in lung cancer. One entry per CDR3 protein results from TCRdb running MiXCR on the 5' RACE reads. The repertoire holds around 45,000 distinct CDR3 sequences, about 12% seen once, with roughly 45% in the top ten. Time point denoted: sample taken at primary tumor resection. The study sequenced unsorted whole RNA from tumor, nontumor lung or frozen PBMC. This material consisted of PBMCs, taken at surgery. These receptors originate from a female donor with early-stage non-small cell lung cancer.

V is TRBV12-3 or TRBV12-4 and J is TRBJ2-3; 9 bases are a match to TRBD1. The CDR3 length is 17 residues. With V trimmed by 2 bases and J by 0 bases, 6 bases remained unmatched. CDR3 region: CASSLTDRGLSTDTQYF. CDR3 nucleotide sequence: TGTGCCAGCAGTTTAACGGACAGGGGCCTAAGCACAGATACGCAGTATTTT.

The chain combines TRBV2 with TRBJ2-2; 7 nucleotides agree with TRBD1. V was pared by 4 bases and J by 1 base, with 6 bases of the junction left unmatched. CDR3 length equals 16 residues. Germline V gene lookup returns CDR1 SNHLY and CDR2 FYNNEI. CDR3 in amino acids: CASSGAAGGNTGELFF. The DNA of the CDR3 is TGTGCCAGCAGTGGAGCGGCAGGGGGGAACACCGGGGAGCTGTTTTTT.

The chain uses TRBV6-2 or TRBV6-3 and TRBJ2-7, with D perhaps matching TRBD1 (6 bases). The V gene's germline CDR1 is MNHEY and CDR2 SVGEGT. The CDR3 loop spans 14 amino acids. The V end was cut by 5 bases, the J end by 0 bases, with 11 bases between. CDR3 nucleotides: TGTGCCAGCAGTCGAGGGGGATCCTCCTACGAGCAGTACTTC. It encodes CASSRGGSSYEQYF.

This clonotype was picked up a small number of times. The chain links TRBV29-1 to TRBJ1-1; a weak D match, TRBD1 (5 bases). Germline CDR1 reads SQVTM; CDR2 reads ANQGSEA. The CDR3 spans 14 residues. V was pared by 0 bases and J by 3 bases, with 11 bases between. The CDR3 sequence is CSVEDVGTYTEAFF. The DNA for the CDR3 is TGCAGCGTTGAAGATGTAGGGACTTACACTGAAGCTTTCTTT. Together with reference TRBV29-1 and TRBJ1-1, the CDR3 gives the full variable domain: SAVISQKPSRDICQRGTSLTIQCQVDSQVTMMFWYRQQPGQSLTLIATANQGSEATYESGFVIDKFPISRPNLTFSTLTVSNMSPEDSSIYLCSVEDVGTYTEAFFGQGTRLTVV.

This clonotype was picked up a small number of times. For the CDR3, the DNA is TGTGCCAGCTCGGCGACAGCACACTCTGGAAACACCATATATTTT. This sequence encodes CASSATAHSGNTIYF. J is TRBJ1-3 and V is TRBV18; maybe TRBD1 (5 bases). This CDR3 contains 15 residues. Per the germline V gene, CDR1 is KGHSH and CDR2 is LQKENI. Trimming cost V 6 bases and J 0 bases, with 12 bases left between them.

The genes are TRBV2 and TRBJ2-3; tentative D call: TRBD1 (5 bases). Between the trimmed V and J ends, which lost 4 bases and 2 bases, there was a span of 10 bases. From germline, CDR1 is SNHLY and CDR2 FYNNEI. The CDR3 has 14 amino acids. The CDR3 reads CASSGGRNTDTQYF. CDR3 in DNA: TGTGCCAGCAGTGGGGGCCGAAACACAGATACGCAGTATTTT.

The rearrangement uses TRBV7-9 and TRBJ1-2; tentatively, D is TRBD1 (5 bases). The CDR3 is 14 amino acids. Germline V lookup: CDR1 SEHNR, CDR2 FQNEAQ (reference sequence). With 4 bases removed from V and 1 base from J, the gap between germline ends came to 10 bases. As DNA, the CDR3 is TGTGCCAGCAGCTCCCCCAGGGATAACTATGGCTACACCTTC. It translates to CASSSPRDNYGYTF.

This clonotype was recorded a few times. This sequence joins TRBV5-1 and TRBJ1-1; possible D gene TRBD1, 6 bases. Germline V lookup: CDR1 SGHRS, CDR2 YFSETQ. The CDR3 has 13 residues. The V end lost 2 bases, the J end lost 8 bases, and 13 bases lay between the germline ends. The DNA of the CDR3 is TGCGCCAGCAGCTTCTTGATGGGGGCCGAAGCTTTCTTT. Its translation: CASSFLMGAEAFF.

The rearrangement links TRBV28 to TRBJ1-4; 7 bases are a match to TRBD1. V trimming: 5 bases; J trimming: 5 bases; junction bases outside the gene matches: 5. The CDR3 is 14 residues long. CDR1 MDHEN and CDR2 SYDVKM come from the germline V gene. The CDR3 nucleotides read TGTGCCAGCAGTGACGACAGGGTAAATGAAAAACTGTTTTTT. Translating it yields CASSDDRVNEKLFF.

This clonotype was recorded a few times. This chain uses TRBV27 with TRBJ2-2; TRBD1 matches 7 bases. After removal of 5 bases from V and 4 bases from J, the junction contained 13 bases not matched to a gene. The CDR3 spans 17 residues. Per germline, CDR1 MNHEY and CDR2 SMNVEV (reference sequence). CDR3 amino acids: CASSHPTGKVFTGELFF. The CDR3 nucleotides are TGTGCCAGCAGTCACCCGACAGGGAAGGTATTCACCGGGGAGCTGTTTTTT.

This clonotype was recorded a few times. The chain joins TRBV4-1 to TRBJ2-5; the match to TRBD1 covers 9 bases. Germline trimming cut 4 bases from V and 5 bases from J; bases unmatched to any gene: 8. The CDR3 totals 15 residues. Germline lookup yields CDR1 MGHRA and CDR2 YSYEKL. The chain's CDR3 is CASSPQQGAGETQYF. The CDR3 DNA reads as TGCGCCAGCAGCCCCCAACAGGGGGCAGGGGAGACCCAGTACTTC.

There are a few counts of this clonotype. The rearrangement links TRBV12-5 to TRBJ1-1, with D perhaps matching TRBD1 (5 bases). Trimming left V 6 bases short and J 1 base short, with 9 bases between. This CDR3 comprises 13 residues. From germline, CDR1 is LGHNT and CDR2 FRNRAP. CDR3 in amino acids: CASGPGRNTEAFF. The CDR3 region has the DNA TGTGCTAGTGGGCCGGGACGGAACACTGAAGCTTTCTTT.

This clonotype was observed at least ten times. This chain links TRBV2 with TRBJ2-3; perhaps TRBD2 as D (6 bases). Germline assignment: CDR1 SNHLY and CDR2 FYNNEI. With 5 bases removed from V and 0 bases from J, the gap between germline ends came to 12 bases. The CDR3 extends over 15 amino acids. CDR3 residues: CASSRIGTSTDTQYF. The DNA for the CDR3 is TGTGCCAGCAGTCGCATCGGGACTAGCACAGATACGCAGTATTTT.

In its sample, this clonotype was seen a few times. The DNA for the CDR3 is TGTGCCAGCACCCAGTCGGGGGGCCCTGGGGCCAACGTCCTGACTTTC. This sequence encodes CASTQSGGPGANVLTF. V is TRBV3-1 and J is TRBJ2-6, with D perhaps TRBD2 (7 bases). The CDR3 extends over 16 amino acids. Trimming pared 7 bases from V and 2 bases from J, leaving 15 bases between. CDR1 is LGHDT and CDR2 is YNNKEL in the germline V gene (reference sequence).

The CDR3 DNA is TGTGCCAGCAGTTTAGAGGGTGAGGGATTGGGCACCGGGGAGCTGTTTTTT. Residues: CASSLEGEGLGTGELFF. The V gene is TRBV27, the J gene TRBJ2-2, with a weak D call TRBD2 (5 bases). The V end lost 2 bases, the J end lost 4 bases, and 17 bases lay between the germline ends. The CDR3 loop spans 17 amino acids. The germline V gene has CDR1 MNHEY and CDR2 SMNVEV (reference sequence).

V is TRBV9 and J is TRBJ1-4, with D unresolved. V was cut by 4 bases and J by 0 bases, with 7 bases left in between. The CDR3 has 14 residues. Germline CDR1 and CDR2: SGDLS and YYNGEE. CDR3 in DNA: TGTGCCAGCAGCACGGCTGCAACTAATGAAAAACTGTTTTTT. Its translation: CASSTAATNEKLFF.

The chain carries TRBV7-2 and TRBJ1-2; no reliable D call. Trimming shortened V by 4 bases and J by 2 bases, and 8 bases separated the two germline ends. Looked up from germline, CDR1 is SGHTA and CDR2 is FQGNSA. The CDR3 is made up of 13 amino acids. CDR3 amino acids: CASSSGRNYGYTF. In DNA, the CDR3 is TGTGCCAGCAGCTCAGGCAGAAACTATGGCTACACCTTC.

The sample holds many counts of this clonotype. The chain joins TRBV7-6 to TRBJ2-5; D gene ambiguous. V lost 1 base and J 0 bases, leaving 6 bases between the germline ends. Germline V gene lookup returns CDR1 SGHVS and CDR2 FNYEAQ. The CDR3 contains 14 residues. Here the CDR3 DNA reads TGTGCCAGCAGCTTAGGTGGCTACCAAGAGACCCAGTACTTC. Protein sequence: CASSLGGYQETQYF.

This clonotype ranks as medium-sized (0.01 to 0.1%). The CDR3 region is CAISGNDEIDTEAFF. The CDR3 nucleotides read TGTGCCATCAGTGGGAATGACGAAATCGACACTGAAGCTTTCTTT. V and J are TRBV10-3 and TRBJ1-1; D call uncertain. V was cut by 4 bases and J by 3 bases, with 15 bases left in between. Germline V lookup: CDR1 ENHRY, CDR2 SYGVKD. There are 15 residues in the CDR3.

This clonotype was observed a handful of times. This rearrangement joins TRBV4-2 to TRBJ2-3; 7 bases are a match to TRBD2. Germline-derived CDR1 and CDR2 are LGHNA and YNFKEQ. V was pared by 0 bases and J by 4 bases, with 7 bases of the junction left unmatched. The length of the CDR3 is 16 residues. The CDR3 sequence is CASSQDGLGLPDTQYF. The CDR3 coding sequence is TGTGCCAGCAGCCAAGATGGACTAGGGCTCCCAGATACGCAGTATTTT.

The chain employs TRBV20-1 and TRBJ2-5; D is perhaps TRBD1 or TRBD2 (5 bases each). CDR1 DFQATT and CDR2 SNEGSKA come from the germline V gene (reference sequence). The V gene lost 5 bases and the J gene lost 2 bases, with 15 bases spanning the gap. This CDR3 contains 14 residues. The CDR3 DNA is TGCAGTGCTCCTCGGGACGGGGTACAAGAGACCCAGTACTTC. Encoded protein: CSAPRDGVQETQYF.

This clonotype has just a few counts. The chain couples TRBV6-2 or TRBV6-3 to TRBJ2-2, with 10 nucleotides matching TRBD1. V shed 7 bases and J 3 bases; nucleotides not matched to a gene: 8. The germline gives CDR1 MNHEY, CDR2 SVGEGT. This CDR3 is 16 amino acids long. CDR3 sequence reads: CASTKTGGGDTGELFF. DNA for the CDR3: TGTGCCAGCACCAAGACAGGGGGCGGCGACACCGGGGAGCTGTTTTTT.

This clonotype was counted a few times. The gene calls are TRBV6-1 and TRBJ2-3, with D perhaps matching TRBD2 (5 bases). Trimming left V 1 base short and J 0 bases short, with 8 bases between. This CDR3 comprises 15 residues. CDR1 and CDR2 from the germline V gene are MNHNS and SASEGT. CDR3 DNA sequence: TGTGCCAGCAGTGAAGGTAGCGCTAGCACAGATACGCAGTATTTT. Amino acid sequence: CASSEGSASTDTQYF.

The chain links TRBV5-1 to TRBJ1-1; TRBD1 aligns across 8 bases. Per the germline V gene, CDR1 is SGHRS and CDR2 is YFSETQ. The ends lost 0 bases at V and 0 bases at J; junction bases unmatched: 4. CDR3 length: 16 amino acids. The CDR3 loop reads CASSLGTGPMNTEAFF. In DNA form, the CDR3 reads TGCGCCAGCAGCTTGGGGACAGGGCCCATGAACACTGAAGCTTTCTTT.

This clonotype was seen many times. This rearrangement joins TRBV18 to TRBJ2-7; 9 bases agree with TRBD1. Germline CDR1 KGHSH, CDR2 LQKENI. The CDR3 runs 14 residues. After removal of 6 bases from V and 6 bases from J, the junction contained 9 bases not matched to a gene. The chain's CDR3 is CASSPLGTGSEQYF. CDR3 bases: TGTGCCAGCTCCCCCCTGGGGACAGGGAGCGAGCAGTACTTC. Using reference TRBV18 and TRBJ2-7 for the parts outside the CDR3, the full variable domain is NAGVMQNPRHLVRRRGQEARLRCSPMKGHSHVYWYRQLPEEGLKFMVYLQKENIIDESGMPKERFSAEFPKEGPSILRIQQVVRGDSAAYFCASSPLGTGSEQYFGPGTRLTVT.

The table lists this clonotype with a count of one. The chain has TRBV28 and TRBJ2-6; no firm D call. The CDR3 extends over 18 amino acids. Germline-derived CDR1 and CDR2 are MDHEN and SYDVKM. The V end lost 3 bases, the J end lost 4 bases, and 19 bases lay between the germline ends. The CDR3 DNA reads as TGTGCCAGCAGTTTTCCACGGGCCCGGACCTCCGGGGCCAACGTCCTGACTTTC. Its protein product is CASSFPRARTSGANVLTF.

CDR3 nucleotides: TGTGCCAGCAGTGCCCAACCTGGGGAGTACAATGAGCAGTTCTTC. This gives the protein CASSAQPGEYNEQFF. The rearrangement links TRBV6-1 to TRBJ2-1; the D gene is possibly TRBD2 (5 bases). Trimming took off 4 bases at V and 4 bases at J, with 14 bases between the two ends. Per germline, CDR1 MNHNS and CDR2 SASEGT. CDR3 size: 15 residues.

V and J are TRBV20-1 and TRBJ1-6; D unclear. Deletions cut 6 bases from V and 5 bases from J, with 14 bases between. This CDR3 region has 14 residues. In germline, CDR1 is DFQATT, CDR2 SNEGSKA (reference sequence). The CDR3, as DNA: TGCAGTGCCCCAGCTAGGACGGATAATTCACCCCTCCACTTT. It codes for CSAPARTDNSPLHF.

As regards this clonotype: This may stem from a read error, because a much larger clone lies one nucleotide away. The V and J genes are TRBV7-3 and TRBJ2-3, with D perhaps matching TRBD2 (6 bases). The CDR3 has 14 residues. V gave up 3 bases and J gave up 0 bases, with 7 bases separating them. Per germline, CDR1 SGHTA and CDR2 FQGTGA. This chain's CDR3 is CASSFGTSTDTQYF. The CDR3 DNA follows: TGTGCCAGCAGCTTCGGGACTAGCACAGATACGCAGTATTTT.

The rearrangement joins TRBV7-9 to TRBJ2-1, with 9 bases identical to TRBD1. Looked up from germline, CDR1 is SEHNR and CDR2 is FQNEAQ (reference sequence). The V gene end was trimmed by 5 bases and the J gene end by 4 bases; junction bases not matched to a gene: 6. CDR3 length: 15 residues. The CDR3 coding sequence is TGTGCCAGCAGCCTTGACAGGGGGAGGTACAATGAGCAGTTCTTC. It translates to CASSLDRGRYNEQFF.

In this sample, this clonotype turned up many times. V is TRBV2 and J is TRBJ2-1; no definite D call. Germline V gene lookup returns CDR1 SNHLY and CDR2 FYNNEI. The CDR3 contains 10 residues. The V gene lost 10 bases and the J gene lost 6 bases, with 7 bases spanning the gap. CDR3 nucleotides: TGTGCCACGACTTCCAATGAGCAGTTCTTC. Translating it yields CATTSNEQFF. The full variable domain, its missing parts supplied by reference TRBV2 and TRBJ2-1, is EPEVTQTPSHQVTQMGQEVILRCVPISNHLYFYWYRQILGQKVEFLVSFYNNEISEKSEIFDDQFSVERPDGSNFTLKIRSTKLEDSAMYFCATTSNEQFFGPGTRLTVL.

Ten or more counts support this clonotype. The V and J genes are TRBV12-3 or TRBV12-4 and TRBJ1-1; TRBD1 matches 11 bases. V was clipped by 8 bases and J by 11 bases; unmatched bases: 10. The CDR3 consists of 13 residues. This chain's CDR3 is CASRDRGTRGAFF. For the CDR3, the DNA is TGTGCCAGCCGGGACAGGGGGACTCGAGGGGCTTTCTTT.